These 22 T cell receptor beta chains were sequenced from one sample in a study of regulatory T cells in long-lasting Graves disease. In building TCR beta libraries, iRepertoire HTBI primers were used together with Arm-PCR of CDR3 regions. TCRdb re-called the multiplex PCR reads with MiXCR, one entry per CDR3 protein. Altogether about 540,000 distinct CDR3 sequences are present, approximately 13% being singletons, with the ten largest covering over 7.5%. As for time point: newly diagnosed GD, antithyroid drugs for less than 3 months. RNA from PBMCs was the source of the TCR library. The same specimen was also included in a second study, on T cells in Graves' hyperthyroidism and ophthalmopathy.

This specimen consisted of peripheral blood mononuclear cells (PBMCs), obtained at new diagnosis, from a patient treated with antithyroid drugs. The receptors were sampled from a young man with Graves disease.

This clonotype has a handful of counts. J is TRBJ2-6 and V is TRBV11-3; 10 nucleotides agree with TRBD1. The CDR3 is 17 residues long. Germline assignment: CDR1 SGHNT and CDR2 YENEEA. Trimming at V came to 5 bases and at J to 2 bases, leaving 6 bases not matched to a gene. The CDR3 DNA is TGTGCCAGCAGCCCCCGGGACAGGGGTACTGGGGCCAACGTCCTGACTTTC. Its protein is CASSPRDRGTGANVLTF.

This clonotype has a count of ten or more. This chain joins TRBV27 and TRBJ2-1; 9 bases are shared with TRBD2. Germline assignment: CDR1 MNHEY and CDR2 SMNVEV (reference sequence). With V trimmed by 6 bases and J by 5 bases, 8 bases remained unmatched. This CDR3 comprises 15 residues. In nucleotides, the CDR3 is TGTGCCAGCAGGATGGGCGGGAGGGACAACAATGAGCAGTTCTTC. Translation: CASRMGGRDNNEQFF.

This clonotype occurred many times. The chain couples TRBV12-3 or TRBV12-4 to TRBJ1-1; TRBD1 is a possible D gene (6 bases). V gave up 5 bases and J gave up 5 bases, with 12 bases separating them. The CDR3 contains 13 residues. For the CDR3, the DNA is TGTGCCAGCAGTCTGGGGGCAGGGACTGAAGCTTTCTTT. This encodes CASSLGAGTEAFF.

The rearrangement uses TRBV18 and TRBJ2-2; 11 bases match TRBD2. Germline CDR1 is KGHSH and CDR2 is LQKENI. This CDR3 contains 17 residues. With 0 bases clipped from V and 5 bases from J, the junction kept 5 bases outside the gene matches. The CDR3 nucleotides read TGTGCCAGCTCACCACCCCTGACTAGCGGGAAAACCGGGGAGCTGTTTTTT. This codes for CASSPPLTSGKTGELFF.

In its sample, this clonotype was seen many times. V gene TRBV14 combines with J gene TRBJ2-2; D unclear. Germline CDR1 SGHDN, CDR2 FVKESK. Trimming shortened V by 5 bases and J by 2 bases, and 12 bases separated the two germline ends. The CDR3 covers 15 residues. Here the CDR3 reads CASSIRLGNTGELFF. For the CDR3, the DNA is TGTGCCAGCAGCATTAGACTCGGAAACACCGGGGAGCTGTTTTTT.

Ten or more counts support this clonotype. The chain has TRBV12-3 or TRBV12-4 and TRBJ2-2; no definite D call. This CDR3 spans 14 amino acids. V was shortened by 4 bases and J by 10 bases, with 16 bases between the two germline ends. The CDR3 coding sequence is TGTGCCAGCAGTTCGCAGGTGACGACGCAGGAGCTGTTTTTT. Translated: CASSSQVTTQELFF.

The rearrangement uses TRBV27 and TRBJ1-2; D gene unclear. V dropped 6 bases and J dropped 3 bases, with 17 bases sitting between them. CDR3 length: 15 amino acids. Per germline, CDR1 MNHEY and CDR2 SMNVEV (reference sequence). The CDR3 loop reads CASSRGPWADYGYTF. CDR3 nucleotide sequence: TGTGCCAGCAGCCGCGGGCCCTGGGCGGACTATGGCTACACCTTC.

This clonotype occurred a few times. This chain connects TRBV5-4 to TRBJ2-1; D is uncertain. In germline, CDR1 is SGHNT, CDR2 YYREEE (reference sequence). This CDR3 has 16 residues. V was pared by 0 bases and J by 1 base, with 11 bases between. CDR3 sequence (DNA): TGTGCCAGCAGCTTGGCCGTTAAGGAATCCTACAATGAGCAGTTCTTC. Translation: CASSLAVKESYNEQFF. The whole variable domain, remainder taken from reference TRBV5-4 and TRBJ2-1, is ETGVTQSPTHLIKTRGQQVTLRCSSQSGHNTVSWYQQALGQGPQFIFQYYREEENGRGNFPPRFSGLQFPNYSSELNVNALELDDSALYLCASSLAVKESYNEQFFGPGTRLTVL.

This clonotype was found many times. CDR3 in amino acids: CSASGADEETQYF. The CDR3 DNA reads as TGCAGTGCTAGCGGCGCGGATGAAGAGACCCAGTACTTC. The chain couples TRBV20-1 to TRBJ2-5; D not resolved. Germline CDR1 reads DFQATT; CDR2 reads SNEGSKA (reference sequence). The CDR3 is made up of 13 amino acids. The ends were cut back, 3 bases at V and 3 bases at J, with 11 bases in the middle.

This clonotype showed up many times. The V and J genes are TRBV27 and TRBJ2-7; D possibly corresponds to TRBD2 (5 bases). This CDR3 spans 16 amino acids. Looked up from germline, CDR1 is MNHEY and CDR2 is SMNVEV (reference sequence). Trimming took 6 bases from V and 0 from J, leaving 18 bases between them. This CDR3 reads CASSLTVARSSYEQYF. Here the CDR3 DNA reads TGTGCCAGCAGCCTAACAGTAGCGAGGAGCTCCTACGAGCAGTACTTC.

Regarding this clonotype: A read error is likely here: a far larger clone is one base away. CDR3 in DNA: TGTGCCAGCAGTGGAGGGGGGACGGGGTATCAGCCCCAGCATTTT. This sequence encodes CASSGGGTGYQPQHF. This rearrangement joins TRBV27 to TRBJ1-5; a possible D gene is TRBD1 (6 bases). CDR1 is MNHEY, CDR2 SMNVEV, per germline (reference sequence). The V end lost 5 bases, the J end lost 5 bases, and 16 bases lay between the germline ends. The CDR3 totals 15 residues.

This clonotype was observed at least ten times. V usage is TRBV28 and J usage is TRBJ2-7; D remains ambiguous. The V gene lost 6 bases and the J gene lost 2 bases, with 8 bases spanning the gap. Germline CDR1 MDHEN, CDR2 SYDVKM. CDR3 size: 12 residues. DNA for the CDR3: TGTGCCAGCAGCCTTATAGCCTACGAGCAGTACTTC. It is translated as CASSLIAYEQYF.

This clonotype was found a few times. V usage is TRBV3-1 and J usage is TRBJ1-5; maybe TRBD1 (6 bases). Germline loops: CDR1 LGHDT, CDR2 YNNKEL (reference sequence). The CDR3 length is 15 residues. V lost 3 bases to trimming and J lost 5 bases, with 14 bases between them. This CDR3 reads CASSHADRPYQPQHF. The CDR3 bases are TGTGCCAGCAGCCATGCGGACAGACCGTATCAGCCCCAGCATTTT.

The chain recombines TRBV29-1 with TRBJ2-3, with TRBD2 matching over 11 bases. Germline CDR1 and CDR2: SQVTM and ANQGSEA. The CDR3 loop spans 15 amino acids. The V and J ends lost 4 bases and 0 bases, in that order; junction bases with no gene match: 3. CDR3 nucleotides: TGCAGCGTTGTAGGGACTAGCGGTAGCACAGATACGCAGTATTTT. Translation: CSVVGTSGSTDTQYF.

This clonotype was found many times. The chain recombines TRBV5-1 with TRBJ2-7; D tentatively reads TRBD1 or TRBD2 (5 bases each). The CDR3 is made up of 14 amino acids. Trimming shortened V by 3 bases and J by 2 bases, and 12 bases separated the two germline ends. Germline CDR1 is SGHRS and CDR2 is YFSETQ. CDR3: CASSSGPQTYEQYF. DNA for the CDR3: TGCGCCAGCAGCTCGGGACCGCAGACCTACGAGCAGTACTTC. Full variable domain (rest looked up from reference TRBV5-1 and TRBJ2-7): KAGVTQTPRYLIKTRGQQVTLSCSPISGHRSVSWYQQTPGQGLQFLFEYFSETQRNKGNFPGRFSGRQFSNSRSEMNVSTLELGDSALYLCASSSGPQTYEQYFGPGTRLTVT.

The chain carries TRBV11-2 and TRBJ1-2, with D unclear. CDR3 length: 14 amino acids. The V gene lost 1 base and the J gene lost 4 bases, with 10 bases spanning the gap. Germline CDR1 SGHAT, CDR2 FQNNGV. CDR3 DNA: TGTGCCAGCAGCTTAGGAGTTGGGCCCTATGGCTACACCTTC. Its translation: CASSLGVGPYGYTF.

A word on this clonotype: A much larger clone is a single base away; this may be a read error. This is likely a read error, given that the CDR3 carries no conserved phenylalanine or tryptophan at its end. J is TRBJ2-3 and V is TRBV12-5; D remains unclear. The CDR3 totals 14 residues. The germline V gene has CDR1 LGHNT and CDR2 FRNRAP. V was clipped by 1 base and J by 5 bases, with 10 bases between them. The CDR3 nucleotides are TGTGCTAGTGGTTTGGGGACCTCGGGAGATACGCAGTATTTG. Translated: CASGLGTSGDTQYL.

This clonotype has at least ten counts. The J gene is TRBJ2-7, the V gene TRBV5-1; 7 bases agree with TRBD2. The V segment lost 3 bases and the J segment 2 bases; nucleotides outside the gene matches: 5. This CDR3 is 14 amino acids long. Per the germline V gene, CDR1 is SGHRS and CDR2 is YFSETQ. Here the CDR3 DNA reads TGCGCCAGCAGCTCCCAGCGGGAAGCCTACGAGCAGTACTTC. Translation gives CASSSQREAYEQYF.

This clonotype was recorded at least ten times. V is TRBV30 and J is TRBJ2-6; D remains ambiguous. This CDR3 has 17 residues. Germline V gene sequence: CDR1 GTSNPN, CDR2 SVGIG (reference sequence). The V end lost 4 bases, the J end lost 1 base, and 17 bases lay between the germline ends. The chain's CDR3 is CAWIGAASISGANVLTF. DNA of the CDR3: TGTGCCTGGATCGGCGCAGCTTCAATATCTGGGGCCAACGTCCTGACTTTC.

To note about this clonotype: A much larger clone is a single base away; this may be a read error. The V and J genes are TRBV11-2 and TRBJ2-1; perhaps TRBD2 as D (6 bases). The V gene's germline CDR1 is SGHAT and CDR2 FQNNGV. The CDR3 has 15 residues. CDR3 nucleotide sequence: TGTACCAGCAGCTCTATTTCGGGACTCTACAATGAGCAGTTCTTC. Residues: CTSSSISGLYNEQFF.

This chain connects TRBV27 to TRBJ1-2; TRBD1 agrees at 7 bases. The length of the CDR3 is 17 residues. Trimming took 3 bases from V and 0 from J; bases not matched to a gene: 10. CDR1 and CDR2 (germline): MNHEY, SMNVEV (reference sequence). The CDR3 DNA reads TGTGCCAGCAGTTTTAAGGAGGGAGGGGGCCCTAACTATGGCTACACCTTC. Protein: CASSFKEGGGPNYGYTF.

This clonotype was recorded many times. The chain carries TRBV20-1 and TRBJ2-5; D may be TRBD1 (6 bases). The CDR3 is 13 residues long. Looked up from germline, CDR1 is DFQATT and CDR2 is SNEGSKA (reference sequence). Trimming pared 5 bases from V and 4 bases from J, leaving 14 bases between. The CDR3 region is CSAPLWGRETQYF. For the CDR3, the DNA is TGCAGTGCTCCCTTATGGGGGCGAGAGACCCAGTACTTC.